These T cell receptor beta chains were read from a single sample in a study of T cells in Graves' hyperthyroidism and ophthalmopathy. Via MiXCR, TCRdb re-called the multiplex PCR reads, giving one row per CDR3 protein. The table lists 390,000 or so distinct CDR3 sequences, roughly 14% of them singletons. The source material was blood. The receptors were sampled from a man between 18 and 29 years old with Graves' ophthalmopathy. CDR3s include the opening cysteine and the closing phenylalanine or tryptophan. A D gene is named only where the DNA matches it firmly. Expanded clones are given a class, and other clones once, few, many or no size at all.

once	NA	TRBV6-1	TRBJ2-7	TGTGCCAGCATCGATAGTGGGGACTGGCGCTACGAGCAGTACTTC	CASIDSGDWRYEQYF
many	TRBD1	TRBV11-2	TRBJ1-4	TGTGCCAGCAGCTCCAGATTTGACAGGGACGGAGAAAAACTGTTTTTT	CASSSRFDRDGEKLFF
many	NA	TRBV2	TRBJ1-4	TGTGCCAGCGGGGGACACACAACTAATGAAAAACTGTTTTTT	CASGGHTTNEKLFF
many	NA	TRBV18	TRBJ1-1	TGTGCCAGCTCATACGTCCGGGGTAAGGAAGCTTTCTTT	CASSYVRGKEAFF
many	NA	TRBV5-1	TRBJ2-5	TGCGCCAGCAGGCGACGGGACCCCCAAGAGACCCAGTACTTC	CASRRRDPQETQYF
NA	TRBD1	TRBV29-1	TRBJ1-2	TGCAGCGTTCCCCGGGGACAGGACCGCTACACCTTC	CSVPRGQDRYTF
many	NA	TRBV7-9	TRBJ2-7	TGTGCCAGCAGCTTTGAGATTGGGGAGCAGTACTTC	CASSFEIGEQYF
NA	NA	TRBV7-6	TRBJ2-1	TGTGCCAGCAGCTTACTTAGCGGGGACAGCTCCTACAATGAGCAGTTCTTC	CASSLLSGDSSYNEQFF
few	NA	TRBV19	TRBJ2-2	TGTGCCAGTAGTATAGAGTGGTTTGGGGAGCTGTTTTTT	CASSIEWFGELFF
NA	NA	TRBV19	TRBJ2-5	TGTGCCAGTAGGATGGCAGGAGAGACCCAGTACTTC	CASRMAGETQYF
NA	NA	TRBV19	TRBJ1-2	TGTGCCAGTAGTTTCCAACTCCCTGCGCCCTATGGCTACACCTTC	CASSFQLPAPYGYTF
few	NA	TRBV20-1	TRBJ2-2	TGCAGTGCTAGAGATATAGGGGGAGAAACCGGGGAGCTGTTTTTT	CSARDIGGETGELFF
NA	TRBD2	TRBV4-2	TRBJ2-7	TGTGCCAGCAGCCAAGAGGGCGGGAGGGGGAATGAGCAGTACTTC	CASSQEGGRGNEQYF
NA	NA	TRBV11-2	TRBJ2-7	TGTGCCAGCAGCCGCAGCTTGGGGAGGGGGAACGAGCAGTACTTC	CASSRSLGRGNEQYF
NA	TRBD2	TRBV12-3/TRBV12-4	TRBJ2-7	TGTGCCAGCAGTTTAATCCTTGGGGAGGGGAGCCCCTACGAGCAGTACTTC	CASSLILGEGSPYEQYF
NA	TRBD2	TRBV9	TRBJ2-1	TGTGCCAGCAGCGTAGCGGGAGGTTCCTACAATGAGCAGTTCTTC	CASSVAGGSYNEQFF
NA	NA	TRBV6-4	TRBJ2-1	TGTGCCAGCAGTCGATCAGGCAGGGGATCCTACAATGAGCAGTTCTTC	CASSRSGRGSYNEQFF
few	TRBD2	TRBV19	TRBJ2-4	TGTGCCAGTAGTATAGATCGAAGCGGGATCTTGGGAACCCTAGCCAAAAACATTCAGTACTTC	CASSIDRSGILGTLAKNIQYF
many	TRBD1	TRBV20-1	TRBJ2-3	TGCAGTGCTAGATTAGCGGACAGGGGGGCAGATACGCAGTATTTT	CSARLADRGADTQYF
NA	TRBD1	TRBV6-1	TRBJ2-7	TGTGCCAGCAGAAGTCCGGACAGGGACGAGCAGTACTTC	CASRSPDRDEQYF
many	TRBD1	TRBV27	TRBJ1-1	TGTGCCAGCGGGACAGAGGCTAAGAACACTGAAGCTTTCTTT	CASGTEAKNTEAFF
many	NA	TRBV29-1	TRBJ1-1	TGCAGCGTTTTGGGGGGCACTGAAGCTTTCTTT	CSVLGGTEAFF